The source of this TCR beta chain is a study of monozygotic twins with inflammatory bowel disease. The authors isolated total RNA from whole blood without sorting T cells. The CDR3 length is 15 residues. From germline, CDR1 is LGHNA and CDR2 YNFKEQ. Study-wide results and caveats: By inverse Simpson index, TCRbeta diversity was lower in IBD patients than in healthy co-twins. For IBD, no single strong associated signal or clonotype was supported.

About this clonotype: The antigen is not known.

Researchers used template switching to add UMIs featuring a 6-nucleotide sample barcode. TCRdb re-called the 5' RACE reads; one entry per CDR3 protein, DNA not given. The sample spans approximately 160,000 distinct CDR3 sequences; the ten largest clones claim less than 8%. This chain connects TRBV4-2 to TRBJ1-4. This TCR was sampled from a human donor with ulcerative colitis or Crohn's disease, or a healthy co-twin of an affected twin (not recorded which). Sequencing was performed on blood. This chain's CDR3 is CASSQDRGDNEKLFF.